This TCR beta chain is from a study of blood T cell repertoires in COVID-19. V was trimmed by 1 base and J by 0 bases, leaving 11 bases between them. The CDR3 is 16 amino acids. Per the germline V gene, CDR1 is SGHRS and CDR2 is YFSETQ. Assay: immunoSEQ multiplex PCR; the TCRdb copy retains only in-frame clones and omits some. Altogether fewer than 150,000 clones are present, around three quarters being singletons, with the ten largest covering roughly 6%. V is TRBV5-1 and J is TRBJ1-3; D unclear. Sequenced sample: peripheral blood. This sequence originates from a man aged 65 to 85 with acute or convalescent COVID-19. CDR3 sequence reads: CASSLSTGSSGNTIYF. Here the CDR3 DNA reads TGCGCCAGCAGCTTGAGCACGGGTTCCTCTGGAAACACCATATATTTT.